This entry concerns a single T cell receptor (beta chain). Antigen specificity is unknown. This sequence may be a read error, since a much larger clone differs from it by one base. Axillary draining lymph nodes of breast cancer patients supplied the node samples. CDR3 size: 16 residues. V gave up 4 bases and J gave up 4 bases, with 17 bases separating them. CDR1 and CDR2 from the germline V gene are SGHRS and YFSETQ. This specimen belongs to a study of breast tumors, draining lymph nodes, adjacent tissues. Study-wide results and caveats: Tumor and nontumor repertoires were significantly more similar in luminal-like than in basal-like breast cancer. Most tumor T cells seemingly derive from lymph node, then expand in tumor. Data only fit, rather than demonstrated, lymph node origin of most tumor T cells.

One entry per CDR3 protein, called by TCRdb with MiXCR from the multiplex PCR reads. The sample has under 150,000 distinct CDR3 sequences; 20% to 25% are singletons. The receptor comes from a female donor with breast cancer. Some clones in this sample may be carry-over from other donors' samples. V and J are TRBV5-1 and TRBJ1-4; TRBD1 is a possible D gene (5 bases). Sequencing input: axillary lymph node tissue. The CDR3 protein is CASSPVQPGGNEKLFF. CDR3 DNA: TGCGCCAGCAGCCCCGTCCAACCTGGGGGTAATGAAAAACTGTTTTTT. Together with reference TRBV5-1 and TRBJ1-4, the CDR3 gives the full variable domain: KAGVTQTPRYLIKTRGQQVTLSCSPISGHRSVSWYQQTPGQGLQFLFEYFSETQRNKGNFPGRFSGRQFSNSRSEMNVSTLELGDSALYLCASSPVQPGGNEKLFFGSGTQLSVL.